This TCR beta chain was captured by sequencing in a study of CD8 T cells in ankylosing spondylitis. Overall study findings and caveats: Within ankylosing spondylitis blood, a TCR beta motif made up of under 10 highly homologous variants appeared to be characteristic. Significant enrichment of disease-linked clones was reported in matched ankylosing spondylitis synovial fluid.

The TCR beta libraries were generated through quantitative 5'-RACE incorporating molecular barcodes. TCRdb redid the calling of the 5' RACE reads with MiXCR, one entry per CDR3 protein. The profile covers a few hundred thousand distinct CDR3 sequences, with more than 5.5% appearing a single time and 13% to 15% taken by the ten largest. As regards this clonotype: Its antigen remains unknown.

The receptor's source is a male donor with ankylosing spondylitis. Sequencing input: blood, either unsorted or a sorted T cell fraction (not recorded which).

CDR3 region: CASSQEGGTNHTGELFF. The CDR3, as DNA: TGTGCCAGCAGCCAAGAGGGGGGGACAAATCACACCGGGGAGCTGTTTTTT. The genes are TRBV4-2 and TRBJ2-2; D is possibly TRBD2 (7 bases). Germline CDR1 and CDR2: LGHNA and YNFKEQ. The V end was cut by 0 bases, the J end by 3 bases, with 14 bases between. The CDR3 runs to 17 residues.